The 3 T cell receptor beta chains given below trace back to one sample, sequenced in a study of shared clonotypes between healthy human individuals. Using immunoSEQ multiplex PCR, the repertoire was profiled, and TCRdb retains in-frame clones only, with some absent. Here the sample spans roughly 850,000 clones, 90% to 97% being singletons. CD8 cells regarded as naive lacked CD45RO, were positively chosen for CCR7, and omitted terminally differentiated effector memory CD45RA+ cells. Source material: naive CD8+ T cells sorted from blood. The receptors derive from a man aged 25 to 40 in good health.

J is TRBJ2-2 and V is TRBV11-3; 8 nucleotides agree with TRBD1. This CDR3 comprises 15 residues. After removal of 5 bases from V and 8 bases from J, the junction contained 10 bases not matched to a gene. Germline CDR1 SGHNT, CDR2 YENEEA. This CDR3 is CASSLPQGAAGELFF. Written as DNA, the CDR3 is TGTGCCAGCAGCCTTCCCCAGGGGGCAGCTGGGGAGCTGTTTTTT.

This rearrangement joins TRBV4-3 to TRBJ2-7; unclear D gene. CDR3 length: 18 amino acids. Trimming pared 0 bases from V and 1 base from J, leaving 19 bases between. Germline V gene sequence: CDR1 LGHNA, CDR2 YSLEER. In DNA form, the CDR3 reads TGCGCCAGCAGCCAAGACGTCATTGGGTCCGACCTATCCTACGAGCAGTACTTC. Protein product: CASSQDVIGSDLSYEQYF.

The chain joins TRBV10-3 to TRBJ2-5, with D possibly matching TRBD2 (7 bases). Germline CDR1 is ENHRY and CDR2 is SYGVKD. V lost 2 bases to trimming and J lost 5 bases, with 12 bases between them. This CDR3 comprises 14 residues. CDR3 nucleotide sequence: TGTGCCATCAGTGAGCGCGGGGGCATGGAGACCCAGTACTTC. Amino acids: CAISERGGMETQYF.